These 31 T cell receptor beta chains came from one sample sequenced in a study of blood T cell repertoires in COVID-19. The assay was immunoSEQ multiplex PCR, and TCRdb's table has in-frame clones only and misses some. The table shows roughly 240,000 clones, with 70% to 90% occurring only once. The sample comprised peripheral blood. The receptors stem from a woman under 40 who had recovered from COVID-19.

The rearrangement uses TRBV19 and TRBJ1-1; 9 positions match TRBD1. The germline gives CDR1 LNHDA, CDR2 SQIVND (reference sequence). The CDR3 has 14 residues. V was clipped by 8 bases and J by 0 bases; unmatched bases: 4. CDR3 region: CASRTGVLNTEAFF. The CDR3 nucleotides read TGTGCCAGTCGGACAGGGGTATTGAACACTGAAGCTTTCTTT.

This CDR3 is CAKGGSGPGNTIYF. The CDR3 region has the DNA TGTGCCAAAGGTGGGAGTGGACCTGGAAACACCATATATTTT. The gene calls are TRBV24-1 and TRBJ1-3; D gene uncertain. The CDR3 is 14 residues long. The germline V and J ends were trimmed by 11 bases and 2 bases, with 15 bases remaining between them. Per the germline V gene, CDR1 is KGHDR and CDR2 is SFDVKD.

As for this clone: This may be a read error: a much more frequent sequence differs by one nucleotide. The DNA of the CDR3 is TGTGCCAGCAGCTACGGGACAGGGGGGAATGGCTACACCTTC. As protein: CASSYGTGGNGYTF. The J gene is TRBJ1-2, the V gene TRBV3-1 (or the pseudogene TRBV3-2), with 11 bases that match TRBD1. Trimming took 5 bases from V and 6 from J; bases not matched to a gene: 5. CDR3 size: 14 residues. Germline-derived CDR1 and CDR2 are LGHDT and YNNKEL (reference sequence).

The chain is built from TRBV24-1 and TRBJ1-4, with 9 bases that match TRBD1. This CDR3 contains 15 residues. Germline CDR1 KGHDR, CDR2 SFDVKD. The ends lost 2 bases at V and 7 bases at J; junction bases unmatched: 4. CDR3: CATSDYRGRGEKLFF. DNA for the CDR3: TGTGCCACCAGTGATTACAGGGGGCGCGGTGAAAAACTGTTTTTT.

The V gene is TRBV6-1, the J gene TRBJ1-6; D gene ambiguous. Germline-derived CDR1 and CDR2 are MNHNS and SASEGT. Trimming left V 0 bases short and J 10 bases short, with 13 bases between. The CDR3 totals 15 residues. CDR3 sequence reads: CASSEAALLWSPLHF. CDR3 DNA sequence: TGTGCCAGCAGTGAAGCCGCGTTGTTGTGGTCACCCCTCCACTTT.

There are a few counts of this clone. The rearrangement links TRBV5-1 to TRBJ2-1, with TRBD1 identical over 7 bases. The germline CDR1 and CDR2 sequences are SGHRS and YFSETQ. V gave up 0 bases and J gave up 9 bases; unmatched junction bases: 0. This CDR3 has 12 amino acids. DNA for the CDR3: TGCGCCAGCAGCTTGGAGGGGGCTGAGCAGTTCTTC. It is translated as CASSLEGAEQFF. The whole variable domain, filled in from reference TRBV5-1 and TRBJ2-1, reads KAGVTQTPRYLIKTRGQQVTLSCSPISGHRSVSWYQQTPGQGLQFLFEYFSETQRNKGNFPGRFSGRQFSNSRSEMNVSTLELGDSALYLCASSLEGAEQFFGPGTRLTVL.

J is TRBJ1-6 and V is TRBV7-6; weak D call: TRBD1 (5 bases). Trimming cost V 2 bases and J 5 bases, with 13 bases left between them. CDR3 length: 16 residues. The V gene's germline CDR1 is SGHVS and CDR2 FNYEAQ. Here the CDR3 reads CASSLKGHLNNSPLHF. In DNA, the CDR3 is TGTGCCAGCAGCTTAAAAGGACACCTAAATAATTCACCCCTCCACTTT.

The chain combines TRBV5-6 with TRBJ1-3; 8 nucleotides agree with TRBD1. CDR1 is SGHDT and CDR2 is YYEEEE in the germline V gene. The junction had 1 base not matched to a gene; V was cut back by 3 bases and J by 2 bases. The CDR3 runs to 14 residues. Written as DNA, the CDR3 is TGTGCCAGCAGCTCGACAGGGGCTGGAAACACCATATATTTT. It specifies CASSSTGAGNTIYF.

The V call is TRBV19, the J call TRBJ1-5, with 9 bases that match TRBD1. Germline CDR1 reads LNHDA; CDR2 reads SQIVND (reference sequence). V lost 7 bases, J lost 6 bases, and 10 bases stayed unmatched. CDR3 length: 15 residues. The CDR3 DNA follows: TGTGCCAGTATGGACAGGGGCTTAATGATTCAGCCCCAGCATTTT. This codes for CASMDRGLMIQPQHF.

V gene TRBV27 combines with J gene TRBJ2-7; 7 nucleotides line up with TRBD1. The CDR3 sequence is 14 residues long. Trimming at V came to 5 bases and at J to 3 bases, leaving 7 bases not matched to a gene. The germline V gene has CDR1 MNHEY and CDR2 SMNVEV (reference sequence). The CDR3: CASSLRGHSYEQYF. The DNA for the CDR3 is TGTGCCAGCAGTCTAAGGGGGCACAGCTACGAGCAGTACTTC.

J is TRBJ1-6 and V is TRBV5-5; no clear D gene. Germline V gene data show CDR1 as SGHKS and CDR2 as YYEKEE (reference sequence). V shed 0 bases and J shed 2 bases, with 6 bases lying between them. This CDR3 has 15 residues. DNA for the CDR3: TGTGCCAGCAGCTTGGGTGACACCTATAATTCACCCCTCCACTTT. Translation: CASSLGDTYNSPLHF.

V is TRBV18 and J is TRBJ2-5, with D possibly being TRBD2 (5 bases). Trimming pared 0 bases from V and 4 bases from J, leaving 6 bases between. From germline, CDR1 is KGHSH and CDR2 LQKENI. The CDR3 is 13 amino acids. The CDR3 DNA follows: TGTGCCAGCTCACCACCAGGGAGAGAGACCCAGTACTTC. Its protein is CASSPPGRETQYF.

The chain uses TRBV5-4 and TRBJ2-3, with 13 bases that match TRBD2. The germline CDR1 and CDR2 sequences are SGHNT and YYREEE (reference sequence). J lost 8 bases, V lost 2 bases, and 8 bases had no gene match. The CDR3 has 16 residues. CDR3 in DNA: TGTGCCAGCAGCTTCCCCGCCGGGACTAGCGGGGTTACGCAGTATTTT. It codes for CASSFPAGTSGVTQYF.

This clone was picked up a small number of times. V and J are TRBV6-1 and TRBJ1-5, with D unresolved. The V end lost 2 bases, the J end lost 9 bases, and 20 bases lay between the germline ends. In germline, CDR1 is MNHNS, CDR2 SASEGT. CDR3 length equals 16 residues. The CDR3 region has the DNA TGTGCCAGCAGTGAAATCCCAGAGCCGGTTGGGCTGCCCCAGCATTTT. Its translation: CASSEIPEPVGLPQHF.

The V and J genes are TRBV6-5 and TRBJ2-5; 11 nucleotides match TRBD2. The length of the CDR3 is 16 residues. The V and J ends lost 0 bases and 5 bases, in that order; junction bases with no gene match: 5. Per the germline V gene, CDR1 is MNHEY and CDR2 is SVGAGI. In DNA, the CDR3 is TGTGCCAGCAGTTACTCGATTAGCGGGGGGGCGGAGACCCAGTACTTC. This gives the protein CASSYSISGGAETQYF.

The chain links TRBV5-1 to TRBJ1-1, with 7 bases identical to TRBD1. J was trimmed by 4 bases and V by 5 bases; bases with no gene match: 2. The germline gives CDR1 SGHRS, CDR2 YFSETQ. The CDR3 totals 12 residues. CDR3 region: CASRGGGTEAFF. The CDR3 nucleotides are TGCGCCAGCAGAGGGGGCGGCACTGAAGCTTTCTTT.

The chain recombines TRBV5-4 with TRBJ2-5; D remains unclear. This CDR3 has 12 amino acids. V was shortened by 6 bases and J by 5 bases, with 11 bases between the two germline ends. Germline V gives CDR1 SGHNT, CDR2 YYREEE (reference sequence). CDR3: CASNQLGETQYF. CDR3 nucleotide sequence: TGTGCCAGCAACCAACTCGGGGAGACCCAGTACTTC.

The CDR3 nucleotides read TGCGCCAGCAGCCTTACTAGCGGGGGGCCCCAGTACTTC. Residues: CASSLTSGGPQYF. The rearrangement links TRBV4-1 to TRBJ2-5; 12 nucleotides match TRBD2. CDR1 is MGHRA and CDR2 is YSYEKL in the germline V gene. The CDR3 extends over 13 amino acids. With V trimmed by 4 bases and J by 9 bases, 3 bases remained unmatched.

The chain has TRBV27 and TRBJ2-7; D unclear. The CDR3 covers 17 residues. Germline loops: CDR1 MNHEY, CDR2 SMNVEV (reference sequence). The V end lost 7 bases, the J end lost 3 bases, and 25 bases lay between the germline ends. The chain's CDR3 is CASIMLPRQDTYYEQYF. In nucleotides, the CDR3 is TGTGCCAGCATAATGCTACCCCGCCAGGATACTTACTACGAGCAGTACTTC.

This clone was seen a few times. The chain uses TRBV28 and TRBJ1-2; TRBD1 matches at 9 bases. V shed 5 bases, J shed 7 bases, and the junction held 5 bases outside the gene matches. The CDR3 spans 13 residues. CDR1 MDHEN and CDR2 SYDVKM come from the germline V gene. This CDR3 reads CASSLGQGVGYTF. The CDR3 DNA reads TGTGCCAGCAGTCTGGGACAGGGTGTTGGCTACACCTTC.

This chain connects TRBV5-5 to TRBJ2-6; a weak D match, TRBD1 (5 bases). Germline V gives CDR1 SGHKS, CDR2 YYEKEE (reference sequence). Deletions cut 1 base from V and 0 bases from J, with 17 bases between. This CDR3 spans 19 amino acids. DNA of the CDR3: TGTGCCAGCAGCTTGAACAGGCATGATGTAAGCTCTGGGGCCAACGTCCTGACTTTC. It encodes CASSLNRHDVSSGANVLTF. Combining the CDR3 with reference TRBV5-5 and TRBJ2-6 gives the whole variable domain DAGVTQSPTHLIKTRGQQVTLRCSPISGHKSVSWYQQVLGQGPQFIFQYYEKEERGRGNFPDRFSARQFPNYSSELNVNALLLGDSALYLCASSLNRHDVSSGANVLTFGAGSRLTVL.

This clone turned up a few times. The chain is built from TRBV2 and TRBJ2-7; TRBD1 matches at 10 bases. V shed 8 bases and J 6 bases; nucleotides not matched to a gene: 10. This CDR3 has 14 residues. CDR1 and CDR2 (germline): SNHLY, FYNNEI. The CDR3 loop is CASESGTGDGEQYF. In DNA, the CDR3 is TGTGCCAGCGAATCCGGGACAGGGGACGGCGAGCAGTACTTC. The whole variable domain, remainder taken from reference TRBV2 and TRBJ2-7, is EPEVTQTPSHQVTQMGQEVILRCVPISNHLYFYWYRQILGQKVEFLVSFYNNEISEKSEIFDDQFSVERPDGSNFTLKIRSTKLEDSAMYFCASESGTGDGEQYFGPGTRLTVT.

The chain combines TRBV30 with TRBJ2-5; D gene uncertain. V lost 1 base to trimming and J lost 2 bases, with 2 bases between them. The germline V gene encodes CDR1 GTSNPN and CDR2 SVGIG (reference sequence). This CDR3 has 11 residues. The CDR3 sequence: CAWSAQETQYF. CDR3 sequence (DNA): TGTGCCTGGAGTGCGCAAGAGACCCAGTACTTC. Full variable domain (rest looked up from reference TRBV30 and TRBJ2-5): SQTIHQWPATLVQPVGSPLSLECTVEGTSNPNLYWYRQAAGRGLQLLFYSVGIGQISSEVPQNLSASRPQDRQFILSSKKLLLSDSGFYLCAWSAQETQYFGPGTRLLVL.

Comments on this clone: One end of the junction is discordant with germline, which a read error may explain. The V gene is TRBV14, the J gene TRBJ2-3, with unresolved D. CDR3 length: 14 amino acids. Germline V gene lookup returns CDR1 SGHDN and CDR2 FVKESK. The CDR3 here is CSSSQDFGGDTQYF. In nucleotides, the CDR3 is TGTTCCAGCAGCCAAGATTTCGGTGGAGATACGCAGTATTTT.

This chain uses TRBV15 with TRBJ2-1; 8 nucleotides align to TRBD1. The CDR3 totals 14 residues. Germline lookup yields CDR1 LNHNV and CDR2 YYDKDF (reference sequence). V was clipped by 0 bases and J by 7 bases; unmatched bases: 2. The CDR3 region has the DNA TGTGCCACCAGCAGAGATCAGGGGGCGAATGAGCAGTTCTTC. Amino acid sequence: CATSRDQGANEQFF.

This sequence joins TRBV19 and TRBJ2-4; TRBD1 agrees at 8 bases. The J segment lost 2 bases and the V segment lost 6 bases, leaving 9 bases of the junction unmatched. Germline V gene lookup returns CDR1 LNHDA and CDR2 SQIVND (reference sequence). This CDR3 comprises 16 residues. The CDR3 region is CASRGQGRGPKNIQYF. The DNA of the CDR3 is TGTGCCAGTAGGGGTCAGGGCAGGGGGCCCAAAAACATTCAGTACTTC.

The genes are TRBV14 and TRBJ1-1; D gene uncertain. From germline, CDR1 is SGHDN and CDR2 FVKESK. V was shortened by 2 bases and J by 3 bases, with 10 bases between the two germline ends. CDR3 size: 14 residues. CDR3 in DNA: TGTGCCAGCAGCCAATTCCCGGGATACACTGAAGCTTTCTTT. It yields the protein CASSQFPGYTEAFF.

The V and J genes are TRBV5-1 and TRBJ2-5; 8 nucleotides align to TRBD1. CDR1 is SGHRS, CDR2 YFSETQ, per germline. V lost 5 bases and J lost 2; bases outside the gene matches: 5. This CDR3 spans 14 amino acids. CDR3 DNA: TGCGCCAGCAGTTTCGGGACAGGACAAGAGACCCAGTACTTC. The encoded protein is CASSFGTGQETQYF.

The rearrangement uses TRBV4-2 and TRBJ2-5; 9 bases map to TRBD1. V shed 6 bases and J 5 bases; nucleotides not matched to a gene: 10. This CDR3 comprises 15 residues. Germline V lookup: CDR1 LGHNA, CDR2 YNFKEQ. CDR3: CASRPRTGDMETQYF. The CDR3 DNA follows: TGTGCCAGCAGACCGAGGACAGGGGATATGGAGACCCAGTACTTC.

The chain employs TRBV11-2 and TRBJ2-2; D unresolved. CDR1 is SGHAT, CDR2 FQNNGV, per germline. V was shortened by 6 bases and J by 4 bases, with 18 bases between the two germline ends. This CDR3 comprises 16 residues. CDR3 in amino acids: CASRPNSGSRTGELFF. CDR3 DNA sequence: TGTGCCAGCAGGCCAAACAGTGGTAGTCGCACCGGGGAGCTGTTTTTT.

V gene TRBV5-1 combines with J gene TRBJ1-6, with D hard to call. This CDR3 is 14 amino acids long. Per germline, CDR1 SGHRS and CDR2 YFSETQ. V was trimmed by 4 bases and J by 7 bases, leaving 12 bases between them. The CDR3 loop is CASSMGQSNSPLHF. The CDR3 DNA reads as TGCGCCAGCAGCATGGGTCAGTCGAATTCACCCCTCCACTTT.